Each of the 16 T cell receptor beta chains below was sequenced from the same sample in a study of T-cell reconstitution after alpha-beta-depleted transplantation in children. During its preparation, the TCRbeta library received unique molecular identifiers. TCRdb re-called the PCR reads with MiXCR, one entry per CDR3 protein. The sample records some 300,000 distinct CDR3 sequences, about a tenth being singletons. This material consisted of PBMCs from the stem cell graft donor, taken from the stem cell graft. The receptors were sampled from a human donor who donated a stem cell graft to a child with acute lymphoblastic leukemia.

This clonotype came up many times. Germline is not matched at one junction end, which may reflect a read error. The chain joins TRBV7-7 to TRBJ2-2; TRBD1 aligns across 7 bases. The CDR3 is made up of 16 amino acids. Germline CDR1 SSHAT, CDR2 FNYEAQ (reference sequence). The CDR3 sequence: CASSLAGGADTGELFF. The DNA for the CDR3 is TGTGCTAGCAGCTTAGCAGGGGGAGCGGACACCGGGGAGCTGTTTTTT.

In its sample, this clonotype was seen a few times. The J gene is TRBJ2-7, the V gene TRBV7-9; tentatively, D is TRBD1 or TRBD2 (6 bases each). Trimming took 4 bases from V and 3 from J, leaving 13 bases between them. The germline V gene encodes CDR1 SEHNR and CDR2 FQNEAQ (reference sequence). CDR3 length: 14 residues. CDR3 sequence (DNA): TGTGCCAGCAGCTGGGGGGCAAGCATCTACGAGCAGTACTTC. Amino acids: CASSWGASIYEQYF.

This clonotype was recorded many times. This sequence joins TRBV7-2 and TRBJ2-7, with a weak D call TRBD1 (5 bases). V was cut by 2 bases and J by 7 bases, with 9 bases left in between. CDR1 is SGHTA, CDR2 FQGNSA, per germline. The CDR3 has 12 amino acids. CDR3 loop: CASSLPYREQYF. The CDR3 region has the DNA TGTGCCAGCAGCTTACCCTACAGGGAGCAGTACTTC.

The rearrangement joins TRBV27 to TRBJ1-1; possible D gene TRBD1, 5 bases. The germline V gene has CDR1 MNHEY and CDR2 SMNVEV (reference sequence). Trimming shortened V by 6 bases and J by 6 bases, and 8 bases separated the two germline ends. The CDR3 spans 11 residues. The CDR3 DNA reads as TGTGCCAGCAGGGGACTGTCTGAAGCTTTCTTT. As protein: CASRGLSEAFF.

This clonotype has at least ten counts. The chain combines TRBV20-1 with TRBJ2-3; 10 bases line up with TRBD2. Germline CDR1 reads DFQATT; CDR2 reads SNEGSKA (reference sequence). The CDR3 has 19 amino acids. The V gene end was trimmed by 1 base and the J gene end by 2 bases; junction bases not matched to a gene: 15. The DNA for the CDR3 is TGCAGTGCTAGAGCTTTTCGACTAGCGGGCCCAACTACCACAGATACGCAGTATTTT. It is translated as CSARAFRLAGPTTTDTQYF.

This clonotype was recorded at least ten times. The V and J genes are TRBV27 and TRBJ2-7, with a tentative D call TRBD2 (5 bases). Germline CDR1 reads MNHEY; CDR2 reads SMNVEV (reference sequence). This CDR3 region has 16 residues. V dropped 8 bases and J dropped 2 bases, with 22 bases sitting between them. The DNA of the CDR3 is TGTGCCAGCGGCCCAGAGGTGCGAGCGGCCCCCTACGAGCAGTACTTC. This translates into CASGPEVRAAPYEQYF.

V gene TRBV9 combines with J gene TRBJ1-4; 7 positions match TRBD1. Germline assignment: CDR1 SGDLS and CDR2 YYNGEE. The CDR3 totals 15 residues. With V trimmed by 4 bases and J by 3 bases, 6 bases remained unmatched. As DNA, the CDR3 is TGTGCCAGCAGCCCGGACAGGTCTCCTAATGAAAAACTGTTTTTT. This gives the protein CASSPDRSPNEKLFF.

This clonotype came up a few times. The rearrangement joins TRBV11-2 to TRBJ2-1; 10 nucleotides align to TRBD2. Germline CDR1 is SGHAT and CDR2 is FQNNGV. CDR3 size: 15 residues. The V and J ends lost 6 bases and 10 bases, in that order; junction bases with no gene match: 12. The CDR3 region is CASSQGLAGVNEQFF. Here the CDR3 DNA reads TGTGCCAGCAGTCAAGGCCTAGCGGGAGTGAACGAGCAGTTCTTC.

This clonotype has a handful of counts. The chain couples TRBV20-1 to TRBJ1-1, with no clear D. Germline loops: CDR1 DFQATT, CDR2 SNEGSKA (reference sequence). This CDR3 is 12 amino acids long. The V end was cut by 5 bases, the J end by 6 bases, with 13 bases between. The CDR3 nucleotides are TGCAGTGCTTACCGGGCCCACGCTGAAGCTTTCTTT. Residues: CSAYRAHAEAFF.

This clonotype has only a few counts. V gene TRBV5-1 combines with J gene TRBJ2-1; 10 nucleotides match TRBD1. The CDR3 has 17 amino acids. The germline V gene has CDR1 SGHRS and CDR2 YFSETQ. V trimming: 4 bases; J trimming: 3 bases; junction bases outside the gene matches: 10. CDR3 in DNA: TGCGCCAGCAGCCTGGGGGGAGGGACAGGGGACTACAATGAGCAGTTCTTC. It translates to CASSLGGGTGDYNEQFF.

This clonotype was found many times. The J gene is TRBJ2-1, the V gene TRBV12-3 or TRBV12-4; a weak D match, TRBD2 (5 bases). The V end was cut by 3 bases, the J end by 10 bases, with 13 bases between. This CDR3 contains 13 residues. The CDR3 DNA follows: TGTGCCAGCAGTTTTACCCCTAGCAACGAGCAGTTCTTC. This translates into CASSFTPSNEQFF.

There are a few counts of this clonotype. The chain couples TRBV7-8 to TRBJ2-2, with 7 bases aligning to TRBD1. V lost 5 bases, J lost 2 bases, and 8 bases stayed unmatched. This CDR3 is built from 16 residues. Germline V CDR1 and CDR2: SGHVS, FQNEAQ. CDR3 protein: CASSPRTGLNTGELFF. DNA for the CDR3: TGTGCCAGCAGCCCCAGGACAGGACTCAACACCGGGGAGCTGTTTTTT.

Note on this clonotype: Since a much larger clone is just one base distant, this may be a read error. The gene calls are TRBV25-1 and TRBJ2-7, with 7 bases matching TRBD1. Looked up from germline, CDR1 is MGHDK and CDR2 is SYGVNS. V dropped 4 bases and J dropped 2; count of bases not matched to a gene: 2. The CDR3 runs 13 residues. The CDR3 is CASSGDRTYEQYF. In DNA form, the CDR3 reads TGTGCCAGCAGTGGGGACAGAACCTACGAGCAGTACTTC.

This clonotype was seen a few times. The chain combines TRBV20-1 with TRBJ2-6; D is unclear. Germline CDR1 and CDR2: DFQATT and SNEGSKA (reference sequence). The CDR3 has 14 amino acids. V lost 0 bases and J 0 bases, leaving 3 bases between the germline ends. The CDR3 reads CSARDDSGANVLTF. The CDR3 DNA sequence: TGCAGTGCTAGAGACGACTCTGGGGCCAACGTCCTGACTTTC.

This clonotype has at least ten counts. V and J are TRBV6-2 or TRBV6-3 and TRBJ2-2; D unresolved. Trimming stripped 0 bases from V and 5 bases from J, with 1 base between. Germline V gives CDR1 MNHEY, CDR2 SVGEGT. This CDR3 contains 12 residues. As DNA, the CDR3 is TGTGCCAGCAGTTACTCGACCGGGGAGCTGTTTTTT. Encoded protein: CASSYSTGELFF.

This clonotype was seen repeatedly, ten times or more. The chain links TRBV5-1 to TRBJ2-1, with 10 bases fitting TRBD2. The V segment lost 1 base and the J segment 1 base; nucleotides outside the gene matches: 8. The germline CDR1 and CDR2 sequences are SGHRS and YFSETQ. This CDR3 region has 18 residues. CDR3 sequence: CASSLKPPSGSSYNEQFF. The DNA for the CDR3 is TGCGCCAGCAGCTTGAAACCGCCTAGCGGGAGTTCCTACAATGAGCAGTTCTTC.